This T cell receptor beta chain was sequenced in a study of T cell changes during pregnancy in multiple sclerosis. Assay used: immunoSEQ multiplex PCR; TCRdb lists only in-frame clones, some missing. The table records tens of thousands of clones, 91% of them present only once. The germline gives CDR1 MNHEY, CDR2 SVGAGI. The V gene lost 5 bases and the J gene lost 6 bases, with 12 bases spanning the gap. CDR3 size: 13 residues. J is TRBJ2-3 and V is TRBV6-5, with a possible D match to TRBD1 (5 bases). The sequencing used CD8+ T cells from peripheral blood mononuclear cells, collected before pregnancy. The clonotype was recovered from a female donor with multiple sclerosis, enrolled in a pregnancy study. The CDR3 protein is CASSQTAPDTQYF. CDR3 sequence (DNA): TGTGCCAGCAGTCAGACAGCGCCGGATACGCAGTATTTT.